This T cell receptor (beta chain) was recovered during a study of OX40 agonist ivuxolimab in advanced cancers. Assay used: immunoSEQ multiplex PCR; TCRdb lists only in-frame clones, some missing. Among about 60,000 clones listed, 85% to 90% were seen once. This CDR3 comprises 16 residues. V was clipped by 0 bases and J by 0 bases, with 13 bases between them. Germline CDR1 and CDR2: SGHRS and YFSETQ. The sample here was CD4+ or CD8+ T cells sorted from blood, taken in a trial of the OX40 agonist ivuxolimab. The receptor comes from an adult with an advanced solid tumor such as melanoma, head and neck, liver or kidney cancer. The genes are TRBV5-1 and TRBJ2-7; the D gene is possibly TRBD1 (6 bases). The CDR3 bases are TGCGCCAGCAGCTTGGTTGGGGGCTTCAGCTCCTACGAGCAGTACTTC. This translates into CASSLVGGFSSYEQYF.